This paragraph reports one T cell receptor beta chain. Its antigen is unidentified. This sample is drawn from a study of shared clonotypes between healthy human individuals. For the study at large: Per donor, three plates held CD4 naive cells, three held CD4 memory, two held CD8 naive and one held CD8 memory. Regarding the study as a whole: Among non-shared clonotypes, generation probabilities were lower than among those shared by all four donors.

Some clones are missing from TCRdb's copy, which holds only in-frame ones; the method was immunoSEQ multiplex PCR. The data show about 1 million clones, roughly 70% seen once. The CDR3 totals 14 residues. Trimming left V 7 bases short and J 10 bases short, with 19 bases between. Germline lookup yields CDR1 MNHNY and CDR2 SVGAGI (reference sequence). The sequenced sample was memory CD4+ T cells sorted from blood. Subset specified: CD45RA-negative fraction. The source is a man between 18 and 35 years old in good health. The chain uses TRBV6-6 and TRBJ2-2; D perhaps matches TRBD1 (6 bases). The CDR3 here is CASNLGGPGAELFF. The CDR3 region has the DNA TGTGCCAGCAACCTTGGGGGACCAGGGGCGGAGCTGTTTTTT.